These T cell receptor beta chains were read from a single sample in a study of human T cells and chemical hapten exposure. TCRdb used MiXCR to reprocess the RACE reads, holding one entry per CDR3 protein. The data hold 95,000 to 150,000 distinct CDR3 sequences, with 11% observed a single time. Sample: whole blood, taken in connection with sensitization to the hapten diphenylcyclopropenone (DPC). The source of these receptors is a woman in her forties or fifties with alopecia areata. Some clones in this sample may be carry-over from other donors' samples. The CDR3 runs from the conserved cysteine through the conserved F or W. D genes are given only for firm matches. Where a row states a size, it is once, few, many or the class of an expanded clone; other rows omit it.

abundance	v_gene	d_gene	j_gene	CDR3nt	CDR3aa
.	TRBV7-9	TRBD2	TRBJ2-3	TGTGCCAGCAGCCCGGGACTAGATCTAGATACGCAGTATTTT	CASSPGLDLDTQYF
many	TRBV29-1	.	TRBJ2-6	TGCAGCGTTGAAGATCGGCGGGTTGGGGCCAACGTCCTGACTTTC	CSVEDRRVGANVLTF
few	TRBV14	.	TRBJ1-5	TGTGCCAGCAGCCCGCTTCAATGGGGGGCTTCAAGCAATCAGCCCCAGCATTTT	CASSPLQWGASSNQPQHF
many	TRBV5-4	TRBD2	TRBJ2-1	TGTGCCAGCAGCTCACCTAGCGGGGGCACCGTCGACTACAATGAGCAGTTCTTC	CASSSPSGGTVDYNEQFF
.	TRBV2	.	TRBJ2-4	TGTGCCAGCAGTGATGTTGGGGATTCTTTAGCCAAAAACATTCAGTACTTC	CASSDVGDSLAKNIQYF
.	TRBV29-1	TRBD2	TRBJ2-1	TGCAGCGTTGAGGGCGGAGCGGGAGGTTTAAACAATGAGCAGTTCTTC	CSVEGGAGGLNNEQFF
.	TRBV29-1	TRBD1	TRBJ2-7	TGCAGCGTGAGGGACAGGGTCGGGGAGCAGTACTTC	CSVRDRVGEQYF
.	TRBV5-5	.	TRBJ2-1	TGTGCCAGCAGCTGGGGCACTAACTCGGATGAGCAGTTCTTC	CASSWGTNSDEQFF
few	TRBV2	TRBD1	TRBJ1-4	TGTGCCAGCAGTGGGGACAGGGGATCTACTAATGAAAAACTGTTTTTT	CASSGDRGSTNEKLFF
few	TRBV10-3	TRBD1	TRBJ1-5	TGTGCCATGGGACAGGGGGATCAGCCCCAGCATTTT	CAMGQGDQPQHF
many	TRBV28	TRBD2	TRBJ2-1	TGTGCCAGCAGTCATCGAGGACTAGCTGGTGAGCAGTTCTTC	CASSHRGLAGEQFF
few	TRBV19	.	TRBJ1-2	TGTGCCAGTATGGGTGGTGGCTACACCTTC	CASMGGGYTF
.	TRBV3-1	.	TRBJ2-1	TGTGCCAGCAGCCATCGGCTAGCGCCACAGTATGAGCAGTTCTTC	CASSHRLAPQYEQFF
.	TRBV30	.	TRBJ2-6	TGTGCCTGGTGGGGCGGGGGGGCCAACGTCCTGACTTTC	CAWWGGGANVLTF
.	TRBV20-1	.	TRBJ2-5	TGCAGTGCTACCCGAGATCGTCCTAGCCAAGAGACCCAGTACTTC	CSATRDRPSQETQYF
few	TRBV10-2	.	TRBJ1-6	.	CASSSSTGGLSPLHF
many	TRBV18	.	TRBJ1-1	TGTGCCAGCTCACCGCAGGAGAACACTGAAGCTTTCTTT	CASSPQENTEAFF
many	TRBV20-1	.	TRBJ2-7	TGCAGTGCTAGAGTGGGACCCTACGAGCAGTACTTC	CSARVGPYEQYF
.	TRBV24-1	TRBD2	TRBJ2-3	TGTGCCACCAGTGATTCCATACTAGCGGGAGGGGCAGATACGCAGTATTTT	CATSDSILAGGADTQYF
few	TRBV29-1	.	TRBJ1-3	TGCAGCGTTGGACAGGAGAGCTCTGGAAACACCATATATTTT	CSVGQESSGNTIYF
few	TRBV27	.	TRBJ2-5	TGTGCCAGCAGTTTAGTCAGGGGGGCGGAGACCCAGTACTTC	CASSLVRGAETQYF
few	TRBV20-1	TRBD2	TRBJ2-1	TGCAGTGCTAGAGAGGGGGGGAGGTCCTACAATGAGCAGTTCTTC	CSAREGGRSYNEQFF
.	TRBV4-1	.	TRBJ2-1	TGCGCCAGCAGCCAAGATCCCCTGGGTGGAGAGCAGTTCTTC	CASSQDPLGGEQFF
few	TRBV29-1	.	TRBJ1-1	TGCAGCGTTCAGACCGTTTGGGGCGCGGTGACTGAAGCTTTCTTT	CSVQTVWGAVTEAFF
.	TRBV2	TRBD1	TRBJ2-5	TGTGCCAGCAGTACCGACAGGGAACCAAGAGAGACCCAGTACTTC	CASSTDREPRETQYF
.	TRBV6-6	.	TRBJ1-1	TGTGCCAGCAGTTACATGGACACTGAAGCTTTCTTT	CASSYMDTEAFF
many	TRBV4-3	TRBD2	TRBJ2-2	TGCGCCAGCAGCCAAGATCGAGCGGGAGCCTACGGGGAGCTGTTTTTT	CASSQDRAGAYGELFF
.	TRBV20-1	TRBD1	TRBJ1-4	TGCAGTGCTAGAGTACAGGGGGCCGGGGAAAAACTGTTTTTT	CSARVQGAGEKLFF
few	TRBV2	TRBD1	TRBJ1-4	TGTGCCAGCAGTCGGACAGGTGAAGAAAAACTGTTTTTT	CASSRTGEEKLFF
few	TRBV30	.	TRBJ1-5	TGTGCCTGGAGTGGGGACGGAATCAATCAGCCCCAGCATTTT	CAWSGDGINQPQHF
few	TRBV18	.	TRBJ1-1	TGTGCCAGCTCACCAGGCAAACTGAACACTGAAGCTTTCTTT	CASSPGKLNTEAFF
many	TRBV10-3	.	TRBJ2-7	TGTGCCATCAGTGACCTAAGGAAAGGGGTCGAGCAGTACTTC	CAISDLRKGVEQYF
many	TRBV5-1	.	TRBJ2-5	TGCGCCAGCAGCCTCGCGGGCCAGTACCAAGAGACCCAGTACTTC	CASSLAGQYQETQYF
few	TRBV19	.	TRBJ2-1	TGTGCCAGTAGTCCGCCCCCCACTAGTGGGGTCTACAATGAGCAGTTCTTC	CASSPPPTSGVYNEQFF
many	TRBV5-1	.	TRBJ2-7	TGCGCCAGCAGCGGGAACGGGCTCTCCAACTACGAGCAGTACTTC	CASSGNGLSNYEQYF
.	TRBV18	.	TRBJ1-6	TGTGCCAGCTCACCTCGCAGCGGAGCTAATTCACCCCTCCACTTT	CASSPRSGANSPLHF
.	TRBV4-1	.	TRBJ1-1	TGCGCCAGCAGCCAAGAGAAGATCAGGACGGACACTGAAGCTTTCTTT	CASSQEKIRTDTEAFF
few	TRBV18	.	TRBJ1-5	TGTGCCAGCTCGGGGGACCGTACCCAGCCCCAGCATTTT	CASSGDRTQPQHF
.	TRBV7-3	TRBD1	TRBJ2-7	TGTGCCAGCAGCCGAAGAGAGGGGGCCGAGCAGTACTTC	CASSRREGAEQYF
many	TRBV20-1	TRBD2	TRBJ2-5	TGCAGTGCTAGAGGCCCACTAGCGGGAGTAGAGACCCAGTACTTC	CSARGPLAGVETQYF
.	TRBV6-6	.	TRBJ1-2	TGTGCCAGCACCCTAGGCGGAGCCTACACCTTC	CASTLGGAYTF
many	TRBV6-2/TRBV6-3	.	TRBJ2-5	TGTGCCAGCAGTTACACTCTGAAGGCACAAGAGACCCAGTACTTC	CASSYTLKAQETQYF
.	TRBV2	TRBD2	TRBJ2-3	TGTGCCAGCAGTAGCGGGGCCCCTGATACGCAGTATTTT	CASSSGAPDTQYF
many	TRBV4-1	.	TRBJ1-1	TGCGCCAGCAGCCTGCCTTATATGAACACTGAAGCTTTCTTT	CASSLPYMNTEAFF
.	TRBV5-6	.	TRBJ1-1	TGTGCCAGCAGCCCCATGAGGGGGGACACTGAAGCTTTCTTT	CASSPMRGDTEAFF
many	TRBV29-1	TRBD2	TRBJ2-5	TGCAGCGTTGAGGGACTAGCAGACCAAGAGACCCAGTACTTC	CSVEGLADQETQYF
many	TRBV4-3	.	TRBJ2-5	TGCGCCAGCAGCCAAGACCTGGATCGAGAGACCCAGTACTTC	CASSQDLDRETQYF
few	TRBV7-2	TRBD1	TRBJ1-1	TGTGCCAGCAGCTTAACGGGACAGAGCATGAACACTGAAGCTTTCTTT	CASSLTGQSMNTEAFF
few	TRBV12-3/TRBV12-4	TRBD2	TRBJ2-7	TGTGCCAGCAGCTCAGGGGCGGGGGGCTCCTACGAGCAGTACTTC	CASSSGAGGSYEQYF
many	TRBV7-9	.	TRBJ2-7	TGTGCCAGCAGCTCCGGACAGAGCAACGAGCAGTACTTC	CASSSGQSNEQYF
.	TRBV20-1	TRBD2	TRBJ2-1	TGCAGTGCTAGGGGACTAGCGGGGGGCCATGAGCAGTTCTTC	CSARGLAGGHEQFF
few	TRBV29-1	.	TRBJ2-1	TGCAGCGTTGAAGATCTACGGACTAACAATGAGCAGTTCTTC	CSVEDLRTNNEQFF
.	TRBV20-1	TRBD2	TRBJ2-7	TGCAGTGCTAGAGCCGCGGGAGAGGCCTACGAGCAGTACTTC	CSARAAGEAYEQYF
.	TRBV4-3	.	TRBJ1-1	TGCGCCAGCAGCCAAGGACACTACACTGAAGCTTTCTTT	CASSQGHYTEAFF
many	TRBV18	.	TRBJ2-3	TGTGCCAGCTCACCGGGTCTCACAGATACGCAGTATTTT	CASSPGLTDTQYF
.	TRBV5-5	.	TRBJ1-2	TGTGCCAGCAGCTTGGAAGCAAGTAACTATGGCTACACCTTC	CASSLEASNYGYTF
many	TRBV28	.	TRBJ2-7	TGTGCCAGCAGTTTTCTGGGGCCTGGAGAGCAGTACTTC	CASSFLGPGEQYF